This paragraph covers one T cell receptor beta chain sequence. The data were obtained in a study of T-cell memory formation after mild COVID-19. CDR3 size: 12 residues. The germline CDR1 and CDR2 sequences are SGHDT and YYEEEE. V lost 0 bases and J 7 bases, leaving 5 bases between the germline ends. TCRdb fed the 5' RACE reads into MiXCR, producing one record per CDR3 protein. The sample shows just over 150,000 distinct CDR3 sequences, roughly 28% of them seen only once. V usage is TRBV5-6 and J usage is TRBJ1-3; D is undetermined. The sample taken for sequencing was PBMCs or a T cell subset sorted from them (not recorded which). The sequence was collected from an adult woman who had mild COVID-19 (a few samples of this study predate the infection). Cell type and time point are not known. CDR3 DNA sequence: TGTGCCAGCAGCTTGGAAAGGAACACCATATATTTT. Translation: CASSLERNTIYF. Full variable domain (missing parts from reference TRBV5-6 and TRBJ1-3): DAGVTQSPTHLIKTRGQQVTLRCSPKSGHDTVSWYQQALGQGPQFIFQYYEEEERQRGNFPDRFSGHQFPNYSSELNVNALLLGDSALYLCASSLERNTIYFGEGSWLTVV.